These 27 T cell receptor beta chains were all obtained from the same sample, sequenced in a study of beta chain features in type 1 diabetes. Expressed TCRB transcripts were sequenced because the entire RNA isolate underwent reverse transcription. Some clones are missing from TCRdb's copy, which holds only in-frame ones; the method was immunoSEQ multiplex PCR. The sample holds more than 300,000 clones; around 12% are singletons and the top ten take about 0.01%. No antigen is known for these receptors. Overall study findings and caveats: A moderate, significant TCRB CDR3 shortening appeared in type 1 diabetes across four CD4+ subsets.

Sequencing was carried out using naive CD4+ T cells from blood. The receptors were gathered from a woman under 30 with type 1 diabetes.

Details on this clone: This specimen includes other DNA sequences encoding the same CDR3. The chain couples TRBV29-1 to TRBJ2-7; 7 bases fit TRBD1. The CDR3 runs to 12 residues. The V segment lost 6 bases and the J segment 1 base; nucleotides outside the gene matches: 3. Germline assignment: CDR1 SQVTM and CDR2 ANQGSEA. The DNA for the CDR3 is TGCAGCGTCGGACAGGATTCCTACGAGCAGTACTTC. It is translated as CSVGQDSYEQYF.

The chain is built from TRBV19 and TRBJ2-3; 11 nucleotides agree with TRBD2. Germline trimming cut 5 bases from V and 2 bases from J; bases unmatched to any gene: 3. The CDR3 is made up of 15 amino acids. CDR1 is LNHDA and CDR2 is SQIVND in the germline V gene (reference sequence). The CDR3 coding sequence is TGTGCCAGTAGTGGGACTAGCGGATCCACAGATACGCAGTATTTT. It specifies CASSGTSGSTDTQYF.

This clone has just a few counts. The rearrangement links TRBV5-6 to TRBJ2-1, with 7 bases fitting TRBD2. The CDR3 is 15 amino acids. V dropped 1 base and J dropped 1; count of bases not matched to a gene: 2. CDR1 is SGHDT and CDR2 is YYEEEE in the germline V gene. CDR3: CASSLRTRSYNEQFF. The DNA of the CDR3 is TGTGCCAGCAGCTTGCGGACTAGGTCCTACAATGAGCAGTTCTTC. Full variable domain (remainder filled in from reference TRBV5-6 and TRBJ2-1): DAGVTQSPTHLIKTRGQQVTLRCSPKSGHDTVSWYQQALGQGPQFIFQYYEEEERQRGNFPDRFSGHQFPNYSSELNVNALLLGDSALYLCASSLRTRSYNEQFFGPGTRLTVL.

The chain couples TRBV7-9 to TRBJ2-7; maybe TRBD1 (6 bases). Germline CDR1 is SEHNR and CDR2 is FQNEAQ (reference sequence). This CDR3 spans 16 amino acids. Trimming took off 0 bases at V and 1 base at J, with 13 bases between the two ends. The CDR3: CASSLAWGHKSYEQYF. The CDR3 region has the DNA TGTGCCAGCAGCTTAGCGTGGGGGCACAAGTCCTACGAGCAGTACTTC.

This clone was recorded a few times. This rearrangement joins TRBV27 to TRBJ2-7; 7 bases fit TRBD2. This CDR3 region has 14 residues. Losses at the gene ends were 0 bases for V and 2 bases for J; bases not matched to a gene: 1. CDR1 MNHEY and CDR2 SMNVEV come from the germline V gene (reference sequence). The chain's CDR3 is CASSLSGGTYEQYF. CDR3 in DNA: TGTGCCAGCAGTTTATCGGGGGGGACCTACGAGCAGTACTTC.

The chain is built from TRBV30 and TRBJ1-1; the match to TRBD1 covers 9 bases. After removal of 0 bases from V and 5 bases from J, the junction contained 4 bases not matched to a gene. The CDR3 is 14 amino acids. Germline loops: CDR1 GTSNPN, CDR2 SVGIG (reference sequence). CDR3 nucleotide sequence: TGTGCCTGGAGTGTACAGGGGGCGCTAACTGAAGCTTTCTTT. The encoded protein is CAWSVQGALTEAFF.

This clone has only a few counts. V gene TRBV29-1 combines with J gene TRBJ2-7, with 7 bases identical to TRBD1. V dropped 6 bases and J dropped 7; count of bases not matched to a gene: 15. The V gene's germline CDR1 is SQVTM and CDR2 ANQGSEA. The length of the CDR3 is 14 residues. The CDR3 is CSVDRTGINWEQYF. As DNA, the CDR3 is TGCAGCGTCGACCGGACAGGCATAAATTGGGAGCAGTACTTC.

This chain connects TRBV7-2 to TRBJ1-2; D remains unclear. The CDR3 totals 12 residues. The V gene's germline CDR1 is SGHTA and CDR2 FQGNSA. Trimming stripped 4 bases from V and 8 bases from J, with 11 bases between. For the CDR3, the DNA is TGTGCCAGCAGCTATCGGTCTCGAGGCTACACCTTC. It codes for CASSYRSRGYTF.

The chain is built from TRBV7-7 and TRBJ2-2; no reliable D call. The germline gives CDR1 SSHAT, CDR2 FNYEAQ (reference sequence). The CDR3 totals 15 residues. The V gene lost 1 base and the J gene lost 5 bases, with 11 bases spanning the gap. The CDR3 DNA reads TGTGCCAGCAGCTTAGAGGTTTCCGGGACCGGGGAGCTGTTTTTT. This gives the protein CASSLEVSGTGELFF.

CDR3 residues: CASSVRGDYQSTDTQYF. For the CDR3, the DNA is TGTGCCAGCAGCGTGAGAGGGGACTACCAGAGCACAGATACGCAGTATTTT. The V call is TRBV9, the J call TRBJ2-3, with 7 bases aligning to TRBD2. Per germline, CDR1 SGDLS and CDR2 YYNGEE. J gave up 0 bases and V 2 bases, and 9 bases lay outside the gene matches. The CDR3 sequence is 17 residues long.

The genes are TRBV14 and TRBJ2-7; D might be TRBD2 (6 bases). Trimming pared 1 base from V and 6 bases from J, leaving 13 bases between. The CDR3 is 14 amino acids. Germline V CDR1 and CDR2: SGHDN, FVKESK. In DNA form, the CDR3 reads TGTGCCAGCAGCCAAGTTGGGGGGAGCGGCGAGCAGTACTTC. Protein: CASSQVGGSGEQYF.

The chain carries TRBV5-8 and TRBJ2-3; D is possibly TRBD2 (6 bases). V was pared by 4 bases and J by 5 bases, with 20 bases between. CDR1 and CDR2 (germline): SGHTS, YDEGEE. This CDR3 comprises 16 residues. This CDR3 reads CASSTGLAEVVDTQYF. In DNA form, the CDR3 reads TGTGCCAGCAGCACGGGACTGGCGGAGGTAGTAGATACGCAGTATTTT.

The table lists this clone with a few counts. The chain's CDR3 is CASSRGQQETQYF. The DNA for the CDR3 is TGCGCCAGCAGCCGGGGACAGCAAGAGACCCAGTACTTC. The rearrangement links TRBV4-3 to TRBJ2-5, with 7 bases matching TRBD1. CDR1 and CDR2 from the germline V gene are LGHNA and YSLEER. V lost 4 bases to trimming and J lost 2 bases; unmatched junction nucleotides: 1. The CDR3 has 13 amino acids.

This clone was found a few times. The rearrangement uses TRBV30 and TRBJ2-5, with D maybe TRBD2 (5 bases). V lost 1 base to trimming and J lost 5 bases, with 8 bases between them. CDR1 and CDR2 (germline): GTSNPN, SVGIG (reference sequence). The CDR3 consists of 12 residues. The CDR3 spells CAWSAGRETQYF. DNA for the CDR3: TGTGCCTGGAGTGCGGGAAGGGAGACCCAGTACTTC.

This clone has more than one count but fewer than ten. The chain combines TRBV7-9 with TRBJ2-7; TRBD1 matches at 8 bases. V gave up 4 bases and J gave up 2 bases; unmatched junction bases: 7. This CDR3 contains 15 residues. CDR1 and CDR2 (germline): SEHNR, FQNEAQ (reference sequence). CDR3 DNA: TGTGCCAGCAGCTCGCCCGGGACAGGAACCTACGAGCAGTACTTC. As protein: CASSSPGTGTYEQYF.

The V gene is TRBV7-9, the J gene TRBJ1-4, with TRBD1 identical over 9 bases. Trimming cost V 5 bases and J 7 bases; bases outside gene matches: 8. The CDR3 covers 15 residues. Germline V gene data show CDR1 as SEHNR and CDR2 as FQNEAQ (reference sequence). CDR3 sequence: CASSLSGTGTEKLFF. The CDR3, as DNA: TGTGCCAGCAGCCTCTCCGGGACAGGGACTGAAAAACTGTTTTTT.

Of note for this clone: Other DNA sequences within the sample encode an identical CDR3. The gene calls are TRBV9 and TRBJ2-3; possibly TRBD1 for D (6 bases). The V gene lost 4 bases and the J gene lost 6 bases, with 9 bases spanning the gap. The CDR3 covers 12 residues. Looked up from germline, CDR1 is SGDLS and CDR2 is YYNGEE. The CDR3 nucleotides are TGTGCCAGCAGCTCGACAGGCGATACGCAGTATTTT. Translation gives CASSSTGDTQYF.

This chain uses TRBV6-5 with TRBJ1-6; TRBD1 aligns across 10 bases. This CDR3 comprises 14 residues. Unmatched junction bases numbered 2, after V lost 3 bases and J lost 9 bases. CDR1 and CDR2 (germline): MNHEY, SVGAGI. CDR3 amino acids: CASSYRTGGSPLHF. The CDR3 nucleotides read TGTGCCAGCAGTTATCGGACAGGGGGTTCACCCCTCCACTTT.

This chain links TRBV6-6 with TRBJ2-1; tentatively, D is TRBD1 (6 bases). Germline values: CDR1 MNHNY, CDR2 SVGAGI (reference sequence). The V end lost 8 bases, the J end lost 6 bases, and 14 bases lay between the germline ends. The CDR3 runs 13 residues. The DNA of the CDR3 is TGTGCCAGCCACAGGGACCCCACCAATGAGCAGTTCTTC. Amino acids: CASHRDPTNEQFF.

The chain employs TRBV19 and TRBJ1-1; 7 nucleotides line up with TRBD1. This CDR3 contains 14 residues. Trimming took 5 bases from V and 0 from J; bases not matched to a gene: 3. Germline CDR1 reads LNHDA; CDR2 reads SQIVND (reference sequence). CDR3 protein: CASSGTDLNTEAFF. The CDR3, as DNA: TGTGCCAGTAGTGGGACAGACCTGAACACTGAAGCTTTCTTT.

In nucleotides, the CDR3 is TGTGCCAGCAGCCCCTATCCCGGGACTAGCGGTTCCAATGAGCAGTTCTTC. This translates into CASSPYPGTSGSNEQFF. This chain connects TRBV7-3 to TRBJ2-1, with 11 bases matching TRBD2. Losses at the gene ends were 5 bases for V and 6 bases for J; bases not matched to a gene: 12. Germline V gene lookup returns CDR1 SGHTA and CDR2 FQGTGA. CDR3 length equals 17 residues.

In this sample, this clone turned up a few times. The chain combines TRBV29-1 with TRBJ2-1; 10 bases map to TRBD1. CDR3 length: 15 residues. V gave up 4 bases and J gave up 2 bases; unmatched junction bases: 5. Germline V gives CDR1 SQVTM, CDR2 ANQGSEA. The CDR3 coding sequence is TGCAGCGTTGGGGGACAGGGGACCACCTACAATGAGCAGTTCTTC. Translation: CSVGGQGTTYNEQFF.

This sequence joins TRBV9 and TRBJ2-3; 13 nucleotides agree with TRBD2. V lost 0 bases, J lost 5 bases, and 3 bases stayed unmatched. CDR3 length equals 16 residues. Germline CDR1 reads SGDLS; CDR2 reads YYNGEE. In nucleotides, the CDR3 is TGTGCCAGCAGCGTAGGGGGACTAGCGGGGTTAGATACGCAGTATTTT. It encodes CASSVGGLAGLDTQYF.

In its sample, this clone was seen a few times. In nucleotides, the CDR3 is TGTGCCAGCAGTTACTTGAGCTCCTACGAGCAGTACTTC. It is translated as CASSYLSSYEQYF. The V gene is TRBV6-5, the J gene TRBJ2-7; D remains ambiguous. Germline CDR1 MNHEY, CDR2 SVGAGI. The CDR3 has 13 amino acids. Trimming shortened V by 1 base and J by 0 bases, and 4 bases separated the two germline ends.

The genes are TRBV5-1 and TRBJ1-6; D remains ambiguous. This CDR3 is 13 amino acids long. V lost 4 bases and J lost 7, with 9 bases in between. CDR1 SGHRS and CDR2 YFSETQ come from the germline V gene. CDR3 loop: CASSESTNSPLHF. The CDR3 nucleotides are TGCGCCAGCAGCGAATCGACAAATTCACCCCTCCACTTT.

This chain links TRBV11-2 with TRBJ1-1, with unresolved D. The CDR3 contains 13 residues. The V end was cut by 8 bases, the J end by 8 bases, with 18 bases between. Per the germline V gene, CDR1 is SGHAT and CDR2 is FQNNGV. The CDR3 coding sequence is TGTGCCAGCCTCCGAGACTTGCGAGACGAAGCTTTCTTT. It specifies CASLRDLRDEAFF.

The chain uses TRBV11-1 and TRBJ2-1, with TRBD1 matching 9 bases. This CDR3 region has 16 residues. J lost 8 bases, V lost 5 bases, and 13 bases had no gene match. Germline lookup yields CDR1 SGHAT and CDR2 FQDESV (reference sequence). This CDR3 is CASSTWTGAVHDEQFF. CDR3 DNA sequence: TGTGCCAGCAGCACCTGGACAGGGGCAGTTCACGATGAGCAGTTCTTC.